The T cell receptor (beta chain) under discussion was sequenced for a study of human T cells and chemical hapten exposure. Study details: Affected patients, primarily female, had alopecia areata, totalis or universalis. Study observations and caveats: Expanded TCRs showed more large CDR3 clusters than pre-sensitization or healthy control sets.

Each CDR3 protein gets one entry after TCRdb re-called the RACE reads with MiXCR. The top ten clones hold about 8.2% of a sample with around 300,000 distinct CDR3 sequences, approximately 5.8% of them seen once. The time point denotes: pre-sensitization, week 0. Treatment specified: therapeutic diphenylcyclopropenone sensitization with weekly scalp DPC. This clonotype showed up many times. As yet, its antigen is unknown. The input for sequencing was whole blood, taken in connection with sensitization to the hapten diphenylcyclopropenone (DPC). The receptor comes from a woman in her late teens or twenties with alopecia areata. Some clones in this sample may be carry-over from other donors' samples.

Written as DNA, the CDR3 is TGTGCCATCAGTGAGGGGAACTATGGCTACACCTTC. This translates into CAISEGNYGYTF. The rearrangement uses TRBV10-3 and TRBJ1-2; D unclear. Germline V gene sequence: CDR1 ENHRY, CDR2 SYGVKD. Trimming pared 2 bases from V and 2 bases from J, leaving 3 bases between. The CDR3 length is 12 residues.